Listed below are T cell receptor beta chains from one sample, sequenced in a study of OX40 agonist ivuxolimab in advanced cancers. Data came from immunoSEQ multiplex PCR; TCRdb stores just in-frame clones and leaves some out. The sample shows fewer than 85,000 clones, 65% to 90% of them seen only once. This specimen consisted of CD4+ or CD8+ T cells sorted from blood, obtained in a trial of the OX40 agonist ivuxolimab. The receptors derive from an adult with an advanced solid tumor such as melanoma, head and neck, liver or kidney cancer. CDR3s include the opening cysteine and the closing phenylalanine or tryptophan. D genes are given only for firm matches. Clone size is stated in some rows and not others, as once, few, many or a class when expanded.

J gene: TRBJ1-6; clone size: -; V gene: TRBV2; D gene: TRBD1; CDR3 protein: CASGTGDSPLHF; CDR3 DNA: TGTGCCAGCGGGACAGGGGATTCACCCCTCCACTTT
J gene: TRBJ1-4; clone size: -; V gene: TRBV6-1; D gene: -; CDR3 protein: CASSPWGVNEKLFF; CDR3 DNA: TGTGCCAGCAGTCCTTGGGGGGTAAACGAAAAACTGTTTTTT
J gene: TRBJ2-7; clone size: -; V gene: TRBV15; D gene: TRBD2; CDR3 protein: CATSRYGTSAYEQYF; CDR3 DNA: TGTGCCACCAGCAGATACGGGACTAGCGCCTACGAGCAGTACTTC
J gene: TRBJ2-7; clone size: -; V gene: TRBV28; D gene: TRBD1; CDR3 protein: CASSLIGGQGRYEQYF; CDR3 DNA: TGTGCCAGCAGTTTAATAGGAGGACAGGGTCGGTACGAGCAGTACTTC
J gene: TRBJ1-5; clone size: -; V gene: TRBV6-1; D gene: -; CDR3 protein: CASSERQAQPQHF; CDR3 DNA: TGTGCCAGCAGTGAGCGGCAGGCTCAGCCCCAGCATTTT
J gene: TRBJ2-7; clone size: -; V gene: TRBV18; D gene: TRBD1; CDR3 protein: CASSPQGAAYEQYF; CDR3 DNA: TGTGCCAGCTCACCTCAGGGGGCAGCCTACGAGCAGTACTTC
J gene: TRBJ2-7; clone size: -; V gene: TRBV30; D gene: TRBD1; CDR3 protein: CAWSFTGGTYEQYF; CDR3 DNA: TGTGCCTGGAGTTTTACAGGGGGGACCTACGAGCAGTACTTC
J gene: TRBJ2-1; clone size: once; V gene: TRBV5-4; D gene: TRBD1; CDR3 protein: CASKQAGTGNRNEQFF; CDR3 DNA: TGTGCCAGCAAACAGGCCGGGACAGGGAATCGGAATGAGCAGTTCTTC
J gene: TRBJ1-2; clone size: -; V gene: TRBV28; D gene: TRBD1; CDR3 protein: CASSWVGTDYGYTF; CDR3 DNA: TGTGCCAGCAGTTGGGTCGGGACAGATTATGGCTACACCTTC
J gene: TRBJ2-7; clone size: few; V gene: TRBV28; D gene: TRBD2; CDR3 protein: CASSLFGGKTYEQYF; CDR3 DNA: TGTGCCAGCAGTTTATTCGGGGGGAAGACCTACGAGCAGTACTTC
J gene: TRBJ2-7; clone size: -; V gene: TRBV5-4; D gene: -; CDR3 protein: CASSLPGSSDHNF; CDR3 DNA: TGTGCCAGCAGCTTACCGGGATCCTCCGATCATAACTTC
J gene: TRBJ2-7; clone size: -; V gene: TRBV25-1; D gene: -; CDR3 protein: CASSEWYTTYEQYF; CDR3 DNA: TGTGCCAGCAGTGAATGGTACACCACCTACGAGCAGTACTTC
J gene: TRBJ2-3; clone size: -; V gene: TRBV27; D gene: -; CDR3 protein: CASGKLEGTDTQYF; CDR3 DNA: TGTGCCAGCGGGAAGCTGGAAGGCACAGATACGCAGTATTTT
J gene: TRBJ1-6; clone size: -; V gene: TRBV2; D gene: TRBD1; CDR3 protein: CASSVSGTGMESPLHF; CDR3 DNA: TGTGCCAGCAGTGTCTCTGGGACAGGGATGGAGTCACCCCTCCACTTT
J gene: TRBJ1-5; clone size: -; V gene: TRBV28; D gene: TRBD1; CDR3 protein: CASSNVHRGISNQPQHF; CDR3 DNA: TGTGCCAGCAGCAACGTCCACAGGGGAATTAGCAATCAGCCCCAGCATTTT
J gene: TRBJ2-7; clone size: -; V gene: TRBV18; D gene: TRBD2; CDR3 protein: CASSPRLAGEWEQYF; CDR3 DNA: TGTGCCAGCTCACCACGACTAGCGGGAGAATGGGAGCAGTACTTC
J gene: TRBJ1-4; clone size: -; V gene: TRBV6-1; D gene: -; CDR3 protein: CASSDPFSPGTNEKLFF; CDR3 DNA: TGTGCCAGCAGTGACCCATTCTCCCCTGGAACTAATGAAAAACTGTTTTTT
J gene: TRBJ2-4; clone size: -; V gene: TRBV11-2; D gene: TRBD2; CDR3 protein: CASSVPSGGPKNIQYF; CDR3 DNA: TGTGCCAGCAGCGTACCTAGCGGGGGTCCCAAAAACATTCAGTACTTC
J gene: TRBJ2-4; clone size: -; V gene: TRBV29-1; D gene: -; CDR3 protein: CSVNRENIQYF; CDR3 DNA: TGCAGCGTCAACAGGGAAAACATTCAGTACTTC
J gene: TRBJ1-2; clone size: few; V gene: TRBV7-8; D gene: -; CDR3 protein: CASSFSGGGGYGYTF; CDR3 DNA: TGTGCCAGCAGCTTCTCTGGCGGGGGAGGATATGGCTACACCTTC
J gene: TRBJ1-1; clone size: -; V gene: TRBV11-2; D gene: -; CDR3 protein: CASSYTTNTEAFF; CDR3 DNA: TGTGCCAGCAGCTATACTACCAACACTGAAGCTTTCTTT
J gene: TRBJ1-2; clone size: -; V gene: TRBV28; D gene: TRBD1; CDR3 protein: CASSSRSGTGHYGYTF; CDR3 DNA: TGTGCCAGCAGTTCCCGCTCCGGGACAGGGCACTATGGCTACACCTTC
J gene: TRBJ1-2; clone size: -; V gene: TRBV18; D gene: TRBD1; CDR3 protein: CASSPGQENYGYTF; CDR3 DNA: TGTGCCAGCTCCCCGGGACAGGAGAACTATGGCTACACCTTC
J gene: TRBJ2-3; clone size: -; V gene: TRBV6-5; D gene: -; CDR3 protein: CASSYGSSGATWDF; CDR3 DNA: TGTGCCAGCAGTTACGGGAGTAGCGGAGCCACATGGGATTTT
J gene: TRBJ2-5; clone size: -; V gene: TRBV6-5; D gene: -; CDR3 protein: CASPGEREQETQYF; CDR3 DNA: TGTGCCAGCCCCGGGGAGCGAGAGCAAGAGACCCAGTACTTC
J gene: TRBJ2-3; clone size: -; V gene: TRBV5-1; D gene: TRBD2; CDR3 protein: CASSLGPSGSADTQYF; CDR3 DNA: TGCGCCAGCAGCTTGGGTCCTAGCGGGAGCGCAGATACGCAGTATTTT
J gene: TRBJ2-5; clone size: -; V gene: TRBV7-9; D gene: -; CDR3 protein: CASSLVGGRETQYF; CDR3 DNA: TGTGCCAGCAGCTTAGTCGGAGGGAGAGAGACCCAGTACTTC
J gene: TRBJ2-5; clone size: -; V gene: TRBV19; D gene: TRBD1; CDR3 protein: CASSATGTGYQETQYF; CDR3 DNA: TGTGCCAGTAGTGCTACCGGGACAGGGTACCAAGAGACCCAGTACTTC
J gene: TRBJ2-5; clone size: few; V gene: TRBV10-3; D gene: -; CDR3 protein: CAISENLSGQETQYF; CDR3 DNA: TGTGCCATCAGTGAGAATCTAAGCGGACAAGAGACCCAGTACTTC
J gene: TRBJ2-2; clone size: -; V gene: TRBV7-3; D gene: -; CDR3 protein: CASSRNDPGELFF; CDR3 DNA: TGTGCCAGCAGTCGGAACGACCCCGGGGAGCTGTTTTTT
J gene: TRBJ1-2; clone size: -; V gene: TRBV19; D gene: TRBD1; CDR3 protein: CASSRGQGHGYTF; CDR3 DNA: TGTGCCAGTAGCCGCGGACAGGGACATGGCTACACCTTC
J gene: TRBJ2-2; clone size: -; V gene: TRBV18; D gene: -; CDR3 protein: CASSPMAQGGTGELFF; CDR3 DNA: TGTGCCAGCTCACCTATGGCACAGGGAGGCACCGGGGAGCTGTTTTTT
J gene: TRBJ2-3; clone size: once; V gene: TRBV6-4; D gene: TRBD2; CDR3 protein: CASSELAGASTDTQYF; CDR3 DNA: TGTGCCAGCAGTGAACTAGCGGGGGCCAGCACAGATACGCAGTATTTT
J gene: TRBJ1-1; clone size: -; V gene: TRBV7-7; D gene: -; CDR3 protein: CASSLVPDRNHTEAFF; CDR3 DNA: TGTGCCAGCAGCTTAGTACCGGACCGCAACCACACTGAAGCTTTCTTT
J gene: TRBJ2-5; clone size: -; V gene: TRBV6-1; D gene: TRBD2; CDR3 protein: CASSEFGREEETQYF; CDR3 DNA: TGTGCCAGCAGTGAATTCGGGCGGGAGGAAGAGACCCAGTACTTC
J gene: TRBJ1-3; clone size: once; V gene: TRBV30; D gene: -; CDR3 protein: CAWSIPRDILSGNTIYF; CDR3 DNA: TGTGCCTGGAGTATCCCCCGGGACATCCTCTCTGGAAACACCATATATTTT
J gene: TRBJ1-5; clone size: once; V gene: TRBV2; D gene: -; CDR3 protein: CASSGNYQPQHF; CDR3 DNA: TGTGCCAGCAGTGGGAATTATCAGCCCCAGCATTTT
J gene: TRBJ1-4; clone size: -; V gene: TRBV10-2; D gene: -; CDR3 protein: CASTPGAPTNEKLFF; CDR3 DNA: TGCGCCAGCACCCCCGGGGCACCAACTAATGAAAAACTGTTTTTT
J gene: TRBJ1-2; clone size: -; V gene: TRBV19; D gene: TRBD1; CDR3 protein: CASLETVGQGQNYGYTF; CDR3 DNA: TGTGCCAGTCTAGAGACGGTCGGACAGGGCCAGAACTATGGCTACACCTTC
J gene: TRBJ1-1; clone size: -; V gene: TRBV7-2; D gene: -; CDR3 protein: CASSFFGLGGANTEAFF; CDR3 DNA: TGTGCCAGCAGCTTTTTTGGGTTAGGGGGTGCGAACACTGAAGCTTTCTTT
J gene: TRBJ1-4; clone size: -; V gene: TRBV7-8; D gene: TRBD1; CDR3 protein: CASSLGQGISEKLFF; CDR3 DNA: TGTGCCAGCAGCTTAGGACAGGGAATCTCCGAAAAACTGTTTTTT
J gene: TRBJ1-2; clone size: -; V gene: TRBV5-1; D gene: -; CDR3 protein: CASSDPGREGTYGYTF; CDR3 DNA: TGCGCCAGCAGCGACCCGGGGAGGGAGGGGACCTATGGCTACACCTTC
J gene: TRBJ2-5; clone size: -; V gene: TRBV20-1; D gene: -; CDR3 protein: CSAHPEETQYF; CDR3 DNA: TGCAGTGCTCACCCGGAAGAGACCCAGTACTTC
J gene: TRBJ1-1; clone size: -; V gene: TRBV5-6; D gene: -; CDR3 protein: CASSPVTALNTEAFF; CDR3 DNA: TGTGCCAGCAGCCCCGTGACAGCCCTGAACACTGAAGCTTTCTTT
J gene: TRBJ2-5; clone size: -; V gene: TRBV2; D gene: -; CDR3 protein: CATLGGGEETQYF; CDR3 DNA: TGTGCCACCCTGGGGGGCGGCGAAGAGACCCAGTACTTC
J gene: TRBJ1-3; clone size: -; V gene: TRBV27; D gene: -; CDR3 protein: CASSTQSSGNTIYF; CDR3 DNA: TGTGCCAGCAGCACACAGAGCTCTGGAAACACCATATATTTT
J gene: TRBJ1-2; clone size: -; V gene: TRBV10-3; D gene: TRBD1; CDR3 protein: CATTTGPENYGYTF; CDR3 DNA: TGTGCCACTACGACAGGGCCGGAAAACTATGGCTACACCTTC
J gene: TRBJ1-1; clone size: few; V gene: TRBV5-6; D gene: -; CDR3 protein: CASSLVGVPNTEAFF; CDR3 DNA: TGTGCCAGCAGCTTGGTAGGGGTACCGAACACTGAAGCTTTCTTT
J gene: TRBJ2-5; clone size: -; V gene: TRBV7-6; D gene: TRBD2; CDR3 protein: CASSSGLSETQYF; CDR3 DNA: TGTGCCAGCAGCTCGGGACTATCAGAGACCCAGTACTTC
J gene: TRBJ2-7; clone size: once; V gene: TRBV7-2; D gene: -; CDR3 protein: CASSPGVGYEQYF; CDR3 DNA: TGTGCCAGCAGCCCTGGGGTGGGGTACGAGCAGTACTTC
J gene: TRBJ1-1; clone size: -; V gene: TRBV6-1; D gene: -; CDR3 protein: CAIAYRVNTEAFF; CDR3 DNA: TGTGCCATCGCCTATCGCGTGAACACTGAAGCTTTCTTT
J gene: TRBJ1-1; clone size: -; V gene: TRBV11-1; D gene: -; CDR3 protein: CASSLAPGTEAFF; CDR3 DNA: TGTGCCAGCAGCTTAGCGCCGGGAACTGAAGCTTTCTTT
J gene: TRBJ2-1; clone size: -; V gene: TRBV30; D gene: TRBD2; CDR3 protein: CAWSAILTSGRSSYNEQFF; CDR3 DNA: TGTGCCTGGAGTGCAATTCTCACTAGCGGGCGCAGCTCCTACAATGAGCAGTTCTTC
J gene: TRBJ2-1; clone size: -; V gene: TRBV27; D gene: TRBD2; CDR3 protein: CASRDGLTTGTSGIHEQFF; CDR3 DNA: TGTGCCAGCAGAGACGGACTTACAACCGGGACTAGCGGGATTCATGAGCAGTTCTTC